The entry below describes one T cell receptor beta chain. This entry is derived from a study of blood T cell repertoires in COVID-19. Method: immunoSEQ multiplex PCR; TCRdb's copy keeps in-frame clones and lacks some. There are hundreds of thousands of clones in the sample; 89% occur only once, and over 8% lies in the top ten. Per germline, CDR1 SGHTA and CDR2 FQGNSA. J lost 2 bases, V lost 3 bases, and 3 bases had no gene match. CDR3 size: 15 residues. This sequence originates from a woman aged 40 to 50 who had recovered from COVID-19. Sequenced material: PBMCs or T cells enriched from blood (not recorded which). The rearrangement joins TRBV7-2 to TRBJ2-1; the match to TRBD1 covers 8 bases. CDR3 DNA: TGTGCCAGCAGCTTCGACAGGGGCCCCTACAATGAGCAGTTCTTC. It encodes CASSFDRGPYNEQFF. The full variable domain, rest sourced from reference TRBV7-2 and TRBJ2-1, is GAGVSQSPSNKVTEKGKDVELRCDPISGHTALYWYRQSLGQGLEFLIYFQGNSAPDKSGLPSDRFSAERTGGSVSTLTIQRTQQEDSAVYLCASSFDRGPYNEQFFGPGTRLTVL.